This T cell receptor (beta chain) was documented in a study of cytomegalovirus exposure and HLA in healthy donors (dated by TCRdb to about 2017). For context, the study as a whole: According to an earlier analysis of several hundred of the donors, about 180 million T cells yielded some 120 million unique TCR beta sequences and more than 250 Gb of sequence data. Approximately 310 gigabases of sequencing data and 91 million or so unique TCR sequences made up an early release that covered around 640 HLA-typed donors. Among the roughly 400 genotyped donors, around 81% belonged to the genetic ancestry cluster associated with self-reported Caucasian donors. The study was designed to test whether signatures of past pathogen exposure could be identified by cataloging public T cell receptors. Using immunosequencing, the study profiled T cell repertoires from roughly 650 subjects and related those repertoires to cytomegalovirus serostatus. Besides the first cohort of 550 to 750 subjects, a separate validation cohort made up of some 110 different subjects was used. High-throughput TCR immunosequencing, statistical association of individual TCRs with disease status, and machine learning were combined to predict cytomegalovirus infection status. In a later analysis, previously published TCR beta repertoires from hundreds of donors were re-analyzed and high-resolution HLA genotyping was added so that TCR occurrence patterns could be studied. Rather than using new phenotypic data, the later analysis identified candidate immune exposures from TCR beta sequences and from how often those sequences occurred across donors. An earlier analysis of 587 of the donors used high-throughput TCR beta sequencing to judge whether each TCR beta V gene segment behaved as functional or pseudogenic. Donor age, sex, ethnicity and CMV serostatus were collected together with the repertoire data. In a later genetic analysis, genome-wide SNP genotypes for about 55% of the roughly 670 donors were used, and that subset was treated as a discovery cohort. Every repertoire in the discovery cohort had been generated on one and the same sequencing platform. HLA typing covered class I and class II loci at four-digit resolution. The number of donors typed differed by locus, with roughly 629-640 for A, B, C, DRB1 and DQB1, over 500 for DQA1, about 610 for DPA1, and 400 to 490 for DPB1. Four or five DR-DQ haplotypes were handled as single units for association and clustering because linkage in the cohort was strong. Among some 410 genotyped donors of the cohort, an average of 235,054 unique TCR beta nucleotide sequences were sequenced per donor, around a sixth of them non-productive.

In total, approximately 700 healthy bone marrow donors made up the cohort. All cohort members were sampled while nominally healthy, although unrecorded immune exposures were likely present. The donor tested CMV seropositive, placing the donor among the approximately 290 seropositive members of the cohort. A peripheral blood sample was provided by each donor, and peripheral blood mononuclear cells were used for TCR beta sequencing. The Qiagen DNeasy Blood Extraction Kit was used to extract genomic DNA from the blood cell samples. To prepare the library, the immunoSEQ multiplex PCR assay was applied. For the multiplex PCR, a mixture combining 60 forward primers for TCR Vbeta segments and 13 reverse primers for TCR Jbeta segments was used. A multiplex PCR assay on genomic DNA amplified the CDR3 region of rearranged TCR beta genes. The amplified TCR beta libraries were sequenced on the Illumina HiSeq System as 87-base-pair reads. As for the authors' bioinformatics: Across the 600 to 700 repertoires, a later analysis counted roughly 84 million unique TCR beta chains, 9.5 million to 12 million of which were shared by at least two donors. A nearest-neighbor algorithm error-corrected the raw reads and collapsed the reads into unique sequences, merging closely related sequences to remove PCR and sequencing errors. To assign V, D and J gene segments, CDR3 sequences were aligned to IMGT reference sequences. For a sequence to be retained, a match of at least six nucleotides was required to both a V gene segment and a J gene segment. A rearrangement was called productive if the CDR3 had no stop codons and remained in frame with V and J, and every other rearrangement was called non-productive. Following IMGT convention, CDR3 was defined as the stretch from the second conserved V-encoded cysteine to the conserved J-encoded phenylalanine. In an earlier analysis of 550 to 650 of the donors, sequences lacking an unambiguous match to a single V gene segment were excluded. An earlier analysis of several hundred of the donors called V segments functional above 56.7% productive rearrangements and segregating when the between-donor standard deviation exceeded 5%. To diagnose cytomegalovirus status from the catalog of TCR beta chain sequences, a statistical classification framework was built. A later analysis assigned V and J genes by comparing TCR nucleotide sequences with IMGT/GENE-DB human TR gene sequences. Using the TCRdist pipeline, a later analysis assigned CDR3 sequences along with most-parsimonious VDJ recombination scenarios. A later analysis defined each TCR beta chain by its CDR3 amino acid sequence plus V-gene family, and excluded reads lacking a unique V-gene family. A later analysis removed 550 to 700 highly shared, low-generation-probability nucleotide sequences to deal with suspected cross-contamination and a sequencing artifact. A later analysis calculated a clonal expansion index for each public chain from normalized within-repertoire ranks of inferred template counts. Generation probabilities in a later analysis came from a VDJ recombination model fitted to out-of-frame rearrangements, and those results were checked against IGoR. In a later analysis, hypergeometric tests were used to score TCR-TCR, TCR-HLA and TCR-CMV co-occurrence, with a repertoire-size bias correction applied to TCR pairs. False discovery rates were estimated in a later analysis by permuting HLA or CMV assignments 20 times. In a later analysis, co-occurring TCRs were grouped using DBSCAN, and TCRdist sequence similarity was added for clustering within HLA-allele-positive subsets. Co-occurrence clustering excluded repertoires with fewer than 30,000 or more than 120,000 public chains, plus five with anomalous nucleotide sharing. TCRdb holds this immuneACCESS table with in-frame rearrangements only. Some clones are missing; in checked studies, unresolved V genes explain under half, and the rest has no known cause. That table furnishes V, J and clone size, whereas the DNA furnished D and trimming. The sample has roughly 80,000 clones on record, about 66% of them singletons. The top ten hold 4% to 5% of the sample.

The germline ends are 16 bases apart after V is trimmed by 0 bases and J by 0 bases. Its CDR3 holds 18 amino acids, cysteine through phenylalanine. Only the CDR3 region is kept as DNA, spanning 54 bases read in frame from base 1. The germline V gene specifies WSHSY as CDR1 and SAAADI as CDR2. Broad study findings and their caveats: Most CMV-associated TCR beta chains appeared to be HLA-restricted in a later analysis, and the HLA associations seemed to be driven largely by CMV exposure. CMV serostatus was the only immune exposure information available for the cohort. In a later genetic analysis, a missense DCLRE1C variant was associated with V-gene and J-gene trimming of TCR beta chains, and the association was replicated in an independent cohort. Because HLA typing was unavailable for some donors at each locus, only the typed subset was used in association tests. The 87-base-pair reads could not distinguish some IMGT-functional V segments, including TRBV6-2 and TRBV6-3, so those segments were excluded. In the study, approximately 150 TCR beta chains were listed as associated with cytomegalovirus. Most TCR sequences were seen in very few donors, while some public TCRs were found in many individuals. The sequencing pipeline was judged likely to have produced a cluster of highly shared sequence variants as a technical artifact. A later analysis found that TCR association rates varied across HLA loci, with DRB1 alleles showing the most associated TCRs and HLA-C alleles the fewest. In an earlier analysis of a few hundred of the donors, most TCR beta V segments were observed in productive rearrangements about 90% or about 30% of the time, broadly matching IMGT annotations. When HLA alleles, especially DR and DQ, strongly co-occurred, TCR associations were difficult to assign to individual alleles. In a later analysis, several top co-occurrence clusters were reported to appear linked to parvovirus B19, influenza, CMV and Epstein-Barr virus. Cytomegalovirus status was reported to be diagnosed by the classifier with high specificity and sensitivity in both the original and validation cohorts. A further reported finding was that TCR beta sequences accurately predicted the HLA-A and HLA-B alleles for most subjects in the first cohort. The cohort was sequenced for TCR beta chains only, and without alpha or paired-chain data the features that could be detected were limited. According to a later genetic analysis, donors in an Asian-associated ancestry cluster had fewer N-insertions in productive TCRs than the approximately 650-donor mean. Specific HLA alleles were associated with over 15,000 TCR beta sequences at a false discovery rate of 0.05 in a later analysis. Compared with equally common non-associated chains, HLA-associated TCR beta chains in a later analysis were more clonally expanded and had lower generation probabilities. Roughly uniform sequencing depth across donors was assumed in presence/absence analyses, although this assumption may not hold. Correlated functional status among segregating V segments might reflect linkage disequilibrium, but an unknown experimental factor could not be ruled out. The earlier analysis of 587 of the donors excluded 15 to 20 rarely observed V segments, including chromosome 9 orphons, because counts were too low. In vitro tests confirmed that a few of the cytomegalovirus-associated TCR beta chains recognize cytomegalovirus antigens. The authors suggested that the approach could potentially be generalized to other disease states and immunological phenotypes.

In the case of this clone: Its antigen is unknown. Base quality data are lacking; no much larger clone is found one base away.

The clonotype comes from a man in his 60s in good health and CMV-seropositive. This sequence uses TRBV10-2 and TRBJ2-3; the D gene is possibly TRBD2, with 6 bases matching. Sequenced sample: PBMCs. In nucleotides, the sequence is TGCGCCAGCAGTGAGTCTACACGATCGAGCGGGAGCACAGATACGCAGTATTTT. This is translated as CASSESTRSSGSTDTQYF.